This T cell receptor beta chain was sequenced for a study of T cells after yellow fever vaccination. Study findings and constraints: Any FACS-sorted repertoire could hold abundant clonotypes that contaminate it from the bulk population.

The study made its TCR cDNA through 5'RACE template switching. That step introduced a universal primer site along with UMIs. TCRdb re-called the 5' RACE reads through MiXCR, storing one row per CDR3 protein. Here the sample spans roughly 300,000 distinct CDR3 sequences, about 6.6% being singletons. A few counts support this clonotype. Its antigen is not identified. CDR3 length: 13 amino acids. V gave up 6 bases and J gave up 7 bases; unmatched junction bases: 6. The chain links TRBV12-3 or TRBV12-4 to TRBJ2-3; 8 positions agree with TRBD2. The specimen was PBMCs, collected approximately 47 days after the first yellow fever vaccination. This TCR came from a man between 18 and 35 years old who received the YFV17D yellow fever vaccine. CDR3 amino acids: CASSGGAMYTQYF. The CDR3 DNA sequence: TGTGCCAGCAGCGGGGGGGCTATGTATACGCAGTATTTT.